This T cell receptor (beta chain) was profiled in a study of T cells in Graves' hyperthyroidism and ophthalmopathy. Germline V lookup: CDR1 GTSNPN, CDR2 SVGIG (reference sequence). Between the trimmed V and J ends, which lost 0 bases and 4 bases, there was a span of 8 bases. The length of the CDR3 is 13 residues. Of note for this clonotype: Its target is unknown.

Reasons for excluding patients were uncontrolled infection, other autoimmune disease, pregnancy or lactation. Together with thyroid ultrasound, orbital computed tomography, serum thyroxine and TRAb, clinical symptoms were used for diagnoses. The source material, RNA transcripts, was used to amplify TCR beta CDR3 regions. The TCR CDR3 was amplified in a first-round RT-PCR using the HTBI primer set. TCRdb itself ran the multiplex PCR reads through MiXCR, one entry per CDR3 protein. The table lists around 380,000 distinct CDR3 sequences, about 13% of them singletons. Study-wide results and caveats: Most thyroid clonotypes that were expanded above 0.001 also turned up in blood.

The TCR comes from a man in his thirties or forties with Graves' hyperthyroidism that later progressed to Graves' ophthalmopathy. The J gene is TRBJ2-3, the V gene TRBV30; D is possibly TRBD1 or TRBD2 (5 bases each). Sequenced material: blood. In nucleotides, the CDR3 is TGTGCCTGGAGTGTAGGGACGTCAGATACGCAGTATTTT. It yields the protein CAWSVGTSDTQYF.